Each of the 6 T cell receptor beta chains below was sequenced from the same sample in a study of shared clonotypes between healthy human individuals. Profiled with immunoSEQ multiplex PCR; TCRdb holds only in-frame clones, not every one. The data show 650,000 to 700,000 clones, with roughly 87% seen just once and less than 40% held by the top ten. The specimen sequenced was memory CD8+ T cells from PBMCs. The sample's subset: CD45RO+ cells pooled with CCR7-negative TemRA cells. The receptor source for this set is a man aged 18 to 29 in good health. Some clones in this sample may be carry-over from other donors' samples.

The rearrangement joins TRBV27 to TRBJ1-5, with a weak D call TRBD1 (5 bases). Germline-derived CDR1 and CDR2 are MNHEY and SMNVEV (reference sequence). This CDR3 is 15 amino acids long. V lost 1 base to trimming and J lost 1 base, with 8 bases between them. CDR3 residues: CASSLLGGSNQPQHF. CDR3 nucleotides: TGTGCCAGCAGTTTATTGGGGGGAAGCAATCAGCCCCAGCATTTT.

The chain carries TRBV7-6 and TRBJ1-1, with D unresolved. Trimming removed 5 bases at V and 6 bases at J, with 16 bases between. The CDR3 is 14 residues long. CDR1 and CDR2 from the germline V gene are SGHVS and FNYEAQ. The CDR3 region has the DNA TGTGCCAGCAGCCCAGGCGTCCGGGTCCCTGAAGCTTTCTTT. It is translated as CASSPGVRVPEAFF. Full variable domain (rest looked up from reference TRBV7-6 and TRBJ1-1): GAGVSQSPRYKVTKRGQDVALRCDPISGHVSLYWYRQALGQGPEFLTYFNYEAQQDKSGLPNDRFSAERPEGSISTLTIQRTEQRDSAMYRCASSPGVRVPEAFFGQGTRLTVV.

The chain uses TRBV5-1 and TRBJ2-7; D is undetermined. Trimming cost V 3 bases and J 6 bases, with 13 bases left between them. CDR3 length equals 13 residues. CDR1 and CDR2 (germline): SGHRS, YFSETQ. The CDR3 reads CASSSPLLVEQYF. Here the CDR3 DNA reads TGCGCCAGCAGCTCCCCCCTCTTGGTCGAGCAGTACTTC. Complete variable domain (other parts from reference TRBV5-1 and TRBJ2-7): KAGVTQTPRYLIKTRGQQVTLSCSPISGHRSVSWYQQTPGQGLQFLFEYFSETQRNKGNFPGRFSGRQFSNSRSEMNVSTLELGDSALYLCASSSPLLVEQYFGPGTRLTVT.

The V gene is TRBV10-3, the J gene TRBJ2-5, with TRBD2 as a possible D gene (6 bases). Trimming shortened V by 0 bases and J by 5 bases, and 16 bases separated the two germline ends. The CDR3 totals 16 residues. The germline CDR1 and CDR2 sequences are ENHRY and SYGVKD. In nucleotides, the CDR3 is TGTGCCATCAGTGAGTCGAGACGGGGCAGCGGGGAGACCCAGTACTTC. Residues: CAISESRRGSGETQYF.

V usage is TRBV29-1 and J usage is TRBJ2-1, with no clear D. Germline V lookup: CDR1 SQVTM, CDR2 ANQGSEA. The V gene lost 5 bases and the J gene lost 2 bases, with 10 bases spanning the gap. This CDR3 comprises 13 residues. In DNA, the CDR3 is TGCAGCGTTAACACGTCCCCCTACAATGAGCAGTTCTTC. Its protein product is CSVNTSPYNEQFF.

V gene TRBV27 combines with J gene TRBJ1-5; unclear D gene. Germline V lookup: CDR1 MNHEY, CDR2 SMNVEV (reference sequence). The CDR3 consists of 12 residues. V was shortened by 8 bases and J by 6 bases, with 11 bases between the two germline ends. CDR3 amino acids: CASRRGGQPQHF. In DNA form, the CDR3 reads TGTGCCAGCCGCCGGGGAGGTCAGCCCCAGCATTTT.